The 8 T cell receptor beta chains below were found in one sample sequenced in a study of chemoradiotherapy in HPV16-positive cancers. Clones were sequenced by immunoSEQ multiplex PCR, and TCRdb holds only the in-frame ones, with some missing. The sample has some 920 clones, nearly 90% seen once. Sequenced here: tumor tissue, sampled from a patient who underwent chemoradiotherapy. The receptors stem from a human donor with HPV-associated anogenital cancer.

V and J are TRBV14 and TRBJ2-2; 7 positions agree with TRBD2. The CDR3 has 17 amino acids. CDR1 and CDR2 from the germline V gene are SGHDN and FVKESK. V shed 4 bases and J 2 bases; nucleotides not matched to a gene: 10. This CDR3 reads CASSPPRASGNTGELFF. DNA of the CDR3: TGTGCCAGCAGCCCTCCGCGGGCTAGCGGTAACACCGGGGAGCTGTTTTTT.

The V call is TRBV29-1, the J call TRBJ2-3; D is perhaps TRBD1 (6 bases). Between the trimmed V and J ends, which lost 3 bases and 3 bases, there was a span of 10 bases. Germline V CDR1 and CDR2: SQVTM, ANQGSEA. The CDR3 is 13 amino acids. CDR3 sequence: CSVDRGRTDTQYF. CDR3 DNA sequence: TGCAGCGTTGACAGGGGCCGTACAGATACGCAGTATTTT.

The V and J genes are TRBV19 and TRBJ1-1; D uncertain. The CDR3 consists of 13 residues. V was pared by 5 bases and J by 1 base, with 8 bases between. The germline V gene encodes CDR1 LNHDA and CDR2 SQIVND (reference sequence). CDR3 protein: CASSPEPNTEAFF. CDR3 DNA: TGTGCCAGTAGTCCCGAACCGAACACTGAAGCTTTCTTT.

The rearrangement links TRBV28 to TRBJ2-3; 11 nucleotides align to TRBD2. The CDR3 loop spans 16 amino acids. Per germline, CDR1 MDHEN and CDR2 SYDVKM. V lost 4 bases to trimming and J lost 1 base; unmatched junction nucleotides: 4. The CDR3 loop reads CASSSTSGRGTDTQYF. The CDR3 region has the DNA TGTGCCAGCAGTTCCACTAGCGGGAGAGGCACAGATACGCAGTATTTT.

J is TRBJ1-1 and V is TRBV30, with D possibly being TRBD1 (6 bases). Germline V lookup: CDR1 GTSNPN, CDR2 SVGIG (reference sequence). The CDR3 totals 16 residues. Deletions cut 1 base from V and 1 base from J, with 16 bases between. The CDR3 reads CAWSEILRGWNTEAFF. Here the CDR3 DNA reads TGTGCCTGGAGTGAAATCCTAAGGGGGTGGAACACTGAAGCTTTCTTT.

The genes are TRBV20-1 and TRBJ2-3; D remains unclear. Germline V gene data show CDR1 as DFQATT and CDR2 as SNEGSKA (reference sequence). V was pared by 5 bases and J by 8 bases, with 11 bases between. The CDR3 has 11 amino acids. The CDR3 DNA reads as TGCAGTGCTCCTCTTTACGGTACGCAGTATTTT. Protein product: CSAPLYGTQYF.

This chain joins TRBV5-1 and TRBJ2-1; D might be TRBD2 (5 bases). CDR3 length equals 14 residues. V was clipped by 0 bases and J by 10 bases, with 14 bases between them. Germline CDR1 is SGHRS and CDR2 is YFSETQ. The chain's CDR3 is CASSLGLPLPEQFF. The CDR3 DNA reads as TGCGCCAGCAGCTTGGGACTACCCCTCCCAGAGCAGTTCTTC.

The chain combines TRBV12-5 with TRBJ2-1; TRBD1 matches at 7 bases. V was clipped by 5 bases and J by 3 bases; unmatched bases: 7. The CDR3 is 15 residues long. Germline values: CDR1 LGHNT, CDR2 FRNRAP. The CDR3 here is CASGPGQANYNEQFF. CDR3 nucleotides: TGTGCTAGTGGTCCCGGACAGGCCAACTACAATGAGCAGTTCTTC. Supplemented by reference TRBV12-5 and TRBJ2-1, the full variable domain reads DARVTQTPRHKVTEMGQEVTMRCQPILGHNTVFWYRQTMMQGLELLAYFRNRAPLDDSGMPKDRFSAEMPDATLATLKIQPSEPRDSAVYFCASGPGQANYNEQFFGPGTRLTVL.